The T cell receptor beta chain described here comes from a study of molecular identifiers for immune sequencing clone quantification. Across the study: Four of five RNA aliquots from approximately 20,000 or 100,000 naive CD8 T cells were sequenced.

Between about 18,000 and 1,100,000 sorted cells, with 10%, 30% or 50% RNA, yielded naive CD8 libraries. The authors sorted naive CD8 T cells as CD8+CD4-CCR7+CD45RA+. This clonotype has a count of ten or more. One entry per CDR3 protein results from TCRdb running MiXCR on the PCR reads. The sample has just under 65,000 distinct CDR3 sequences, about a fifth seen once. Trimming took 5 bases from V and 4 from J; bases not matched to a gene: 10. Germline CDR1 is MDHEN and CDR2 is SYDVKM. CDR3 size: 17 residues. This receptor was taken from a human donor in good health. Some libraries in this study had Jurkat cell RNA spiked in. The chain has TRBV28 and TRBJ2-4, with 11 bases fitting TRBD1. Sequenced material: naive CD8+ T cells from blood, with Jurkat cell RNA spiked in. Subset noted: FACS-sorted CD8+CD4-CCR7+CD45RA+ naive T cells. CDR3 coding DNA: TGTGCCAGCAGTCCCCGGACAGGGGGCATGGTGAAAAACATTCAGTACTTC. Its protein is CASSPRTGGMVKNIQYF.